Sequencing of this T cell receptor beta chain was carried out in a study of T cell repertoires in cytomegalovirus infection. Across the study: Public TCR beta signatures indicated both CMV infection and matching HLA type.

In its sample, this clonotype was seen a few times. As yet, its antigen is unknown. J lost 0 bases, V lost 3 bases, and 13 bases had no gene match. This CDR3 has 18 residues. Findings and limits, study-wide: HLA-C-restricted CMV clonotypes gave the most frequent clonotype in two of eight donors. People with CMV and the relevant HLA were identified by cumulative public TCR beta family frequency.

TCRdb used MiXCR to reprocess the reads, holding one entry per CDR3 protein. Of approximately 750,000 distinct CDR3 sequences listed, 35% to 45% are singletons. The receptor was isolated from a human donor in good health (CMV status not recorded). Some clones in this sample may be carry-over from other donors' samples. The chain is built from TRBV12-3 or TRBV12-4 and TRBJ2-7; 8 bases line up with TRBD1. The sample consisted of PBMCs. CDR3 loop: CASSLGRQGTFRSYEQYF. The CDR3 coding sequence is TGTGCCAGCAGTTTGGGTCGACAGGGGACATTCCGCTCCTACGAGCAGTACTTC.